One and the same sample provided the 27 T cell receptor beta chains below, sequenced in a study of metastatic and nonmetastatic thyroid tumors. No treatment had been given to any patient before thyroid surgery. From the PCR reads, TCRdb re-called clones with MiXCR. The data hold about 21,000 clones, with around 15% observed a single time. Sequenced sample: tumor tissue. Receptors originate from a female donor with papillary thyroid cancer or a benign thyroid nodule (not recorded which). Some clones in this sample may be carry-over from other donors' samples.

By its share, this clone is medium-sized (0.01 to 0.1%). CDR3 protein: CASKPAATGELFF. The CDR3 nucleotides read TGTGCCAGTAAGCCAGCGGCCACCGGGGAGCTGTTTTTT. The V gene is TRBV19, the J gene TRBJ2-2, with D possibly matching TRBD2 (5 bases). The CDR3 loop spans 13 amino acids. The germline V and J ends were trimmed by 7 bases and 4 bases, with 10 bases remaining between them. CDR1 is LNHDA and CDR2 is SQIVND in the germline V gene (reference sequence). The variable domain in full, completed from reference TRBV19 and TRBJ2-2, reads DGGITQSPKYLFRKEGQNVTLSCEQNLNHDAMYWYRQDPGQGLRLIYYSQIVNDFQKGDIAEGYSVSREKKESFPLTVTSAQKNPTAFYLCASKPAATGELFFGEGSRLTVL.

This clone was seen a handful of times. The CDR3 nucleotides are TGCAGTGCTAGCAGGGGGCCGAATGAGCAGTTCTTC. It is translated as CSASRGPNEQFF. The chain is built from TRBV20-1 and TRBJ2-1; 8 bases fit TRBD1. Per germline, CDR1 DFQATT and CDR2 SNEGSKA (reference sequence). This CDR3 has 12 amino acids. Trimming took 3 bases from V and 7 from J; bases not matched to a gene: 2.

Of note for this clone: A much larger clone sits a single nucleotide away, making a read error possible. V usage is TRBV19 and J usage is TRBJ2-7, with D perhaps matching TRBD2 (6 bases). Per the germline V gene, CDR1 is LNHDA and CDR2 is SQIVND (reference sequence). The CDR3 consists of 15 residues. CDR3 DNA: TGTGCCAGTAGCGGGAGTGCCGCAGCTTCCTACGATCAGTACTTC. Translating it yields CASSGSAAASYDQYF.

To note about this clone: Possible read error: a much larger clone is one base away. The chain's CDR3 is CASSLLGKGTQYF. CDR3 nucleotides: TGTGCCAGCAGTTTATTGGGAAAAGGGACCCAGTACTTC. This sequence joins TRBV28 and TRBJ2-5; no firm D call. The length of the CDR3 is 13 residues. The V gene lost 1 base and the J gene lost 7 bases, with 10 bases spanning the gap. The germline CDR1 and CDR2 sequences are MDHEN and SYDVKM.

This clone was seen repeatedly, ten times or more. The chain uses TRBV28 and TRBJ2-2, with D possibly being TRBD1 (6 bases). V was shortened by 5 bases and J by 0 bases, with 10 bases between the two germline ends. Germline CDR1 reads MDHEN; CDR2 reads SYDVKM. This CDR3 spans 15 amino acids. Written as DNA, the CDR3 is TGTGCCAGCAGTCCTTGGACAGCGAACACCGGGGAGCTGTTTTTT. Its protein product is CASSPWTANTGELFF.

This clone has ten or more counts. The chain couples TRBV10-2 to TRBJ2-7; 9 bases map to TRBD1. V was clipped by 6 bases and J by 1 base; unmatched bases: 16. CDR1 WSHSY and CDR2 SAAADI come from the germline V gene. The CDR3 length is 18 residues. CDR3 DNA sequence: TGCGCCAGCAGGGGGATCGCGGGACAGGGATATAGGTCCTACGAGCAGTACTTC. Its protein product is CASRGIAGQGYRSYEQYF.

The chain joins TRBV30 to TRBJ1-2; D perhaps matches TRBD1 (5 bases). CDR3 length equals 13 residues. CDR1 and CDR2 (germline): GTSNPN, SVGIG (reference sequence). Trimming took 5 bases from V and 1 from J, leaving 11 bases between them. CDR3 residues: CAWLDGGNYGYTF. CDR3 DNA: TGTGCCTGGTTGGATGGGGGTAACTATGGCTACACCTTC.

In this sample, this clone is medium-sized. The genes are TRBV6-5 and TRBJ1-2; tentatively, D is TRBD1 (5 bases). There are 15 residues in the CDR3. The germline CDR1 and CDR2 sequences are MNHEY and SVGAGI. The ends were cut back, 0 bases at V and 5 bases at J, with 13 bases in the middle. The CDR3 region has the DNA TGTGCCAGCAGTTACTCGAGGGACGGCCCTTATGGCTACACCTTC. Its translation: CASSYSRDGPYGYTF.

The table lists this clone with many counts. The chain joins TRBV5-5 to TRBJ2-7, with 11 positions matching TRBD2. This CDR3 is 15 amino acids long. The V gene end was trimmed by 1 base and the J gene end by 4 bases; junction bases not matched to a gene: 4. Germline assignment: CDR1 SGHKS and CDR2 YYEKEE (reference sequence). Here the CDR3 DNA reads TGTGCCAGCAGCTTGTCTAGCGGGAGGAGGTACGAGCAGTACTTC. It codes for CASSLSSGRRYEQYF.

The table lists this clone with many counts. This may arise from a read error, as a much more abundant clone is one base away. The chain carries TRBV15 and TRBJ2-4, with 9 bases identical to TRBD1. The V and J ends lost 5 bases and 9 bases, in that order; junction bases with no gene match: 5. In germline, CDR1 is LNHNV, CDR2 YYDKDF (reference sequence). The CDR3 is 13 residues long. Here the CDR3 DNA reads TGTGCCACCAGCCGGGACAGGGAAAGCATTCAGTACTTC. It is translated as CATSRDRESIQYF.

This clone was seen only a few times. A much more abundant neighbour one base away suggests this may be a read error. This chain uses TRBV24-1 with TRBJ2-3; weak D call: TRBD1 (6 bases). CDR1 KGHDR and CDR2 SFDVKD come from the germline V gene. V lost 4 bases and J 4 bases, leaving 14 bases between the germline ends. This CDR3 contains 15 residues. CDR3 amino acids: CATSEVVGAPDTQYF. The CDR3 coding sequence is TGTGCCACCAGTGAGGTAGTGGGGGCCCCAGATACGCAGTATTTT.

This clone came up a few times. The junction shows a germline mismatch at one end, possibly a read error. The rearrangement uses TRBV27 and TRBJ2-1, with D perhaps TRBD2 (7 bases). CDR3 length equals 14 residues. Germline V gene sequence: CDR1 MNHEY, CDR2 SMNVEV (reference sequence). DNA for the CDR3: TGTGCCATCAGTGACGGGGGGACACCGCCTGATCAGTTCTTC. Translation: CAISDGGTPPDQFF.

At least ten counts were recorded for this clone. The chain uses TRBV5-1 and TRBJ2-5; maybe TRBD1 (6 bases). The CDR3 length is 16 residues. Between the trimmed V and J ends, which lost 4 bases and 0 bases, there was a span of 16 bases. CDR1 SGHRS and CDR2 YFSETQ come from the germline V gene. The CDR3 coding sequence is TGCGCCAGCAGCCGGACCGGGACACTAAACCAAGAGACCCAGTACTTC. Its translation: CASSRTGTLNQETQYF.

A note on this clone: Other DNA sequences in this sample translate to the same CDR3. The genes are TRBV19 and TRBJ2-1, with TRBD2 identical over 10 bases. V was pared by 4 bases and J by 6 bases, with 9 bases of the junction left unmatched. CDR1 is LNHDA and CDR2 is SQIVND in the germline V gene (reference sequence). The CDR3 covers 16 residues. DNA for the CDR3: TGTGCCAGTAGTAGGGGGGGCGCTAGCGGGAGCAATGAGCAGTTCTTC. Its protein is CASSRGGASGSNEQFF.

The chain recombines TRBV7-9 with TRBJ1-2; 10 nucleotides align to TRBD1. V was clipped by 3 bases and J by 9 bases; unmatched bases: 7. The CDR3 covers 14 residues. CDR1 SEHNR and CDR2 FQNEAQ come from the germline V gene (reference sequence). Written as DNA, the CDR3 is TGTGCCAGCAGCTTTTCCGGGACAGGGGAGTGCTACACCTTC. Its translation is CASSFSGTGECYTF. Drawing the rest from reference TRBV7-9 and TRBJ1-2, the complete variable domain is DTGVSQNPRHKITKRGQNVTFRCDPISEHNRLYWYRQTLGQGPEFLTYFQNEAQLEKSRLLSDRFSAERPKGSFSTLEIQRTEQGDSAMYLCASSFSGTGECYTFGSGTRLTVV.

This clone showed up many times. The genes are TRBV6-1 and TRBJ2-1; 7 bases agree with TRBD2. The V segment lost 5 bases and the J segment 7 bases; nucleotides outside the gene matches: 11. The CDR3 length is 15 residues. Germline V gene lookup returns CDR1 MNHNS and CDR2 SASEGT. The CDR3 sequence: CASSTAGTGRNEQFF. CDR3 nucleotide sequence: TGTGCCAGCAGTACAGCGGGGACCGGGAGGAATGAGCAGTTCTTC.

This clone was counted many times. The chain has TRBV19 and TRBJ2-7; D ambiguous. Trimming removed 0 bases from V and 4 bases from J, with 19 bases in between. CDR1 and CDR2 from the germline V gene are LNHDA and SQIVND (reference sequence). The CDR3 extends over 17 amino acids. CDR3 nucleotides: TGTGCCAGTAGTATAGATCTACACGAAGGGATGGAATACGAGCAGTACTTC. The encoded protein is CASSIDLHEGMEYEQYF. The full variable domain, its missing parts supplied by reference TRBV19 and TRBJ2-7, is DGGITQSPKYLFRKEGQNVTLSCEQNLNHDAMYWYRQDPGQGLRLIYYSQIVNDFQKGDIAEGYSVSREKKESFPLTVTSAQKNPTAFYLCASSIDLHEGMEYEQYFGPGTRLTVT.

A note on this clone: Other nucleotide sequences in the sample specify the same CDR3. The J gene is TRBJ2-7, the V gene TRBV5-6; D may be TRBD1 or TRBD2 (5 bases each). V lost 0 bases and J 7 bases, leaving 23 bases between the germline ends. The CDR3 sequence is 17 residues long. Germline V gene lookup returns CDR1 SGHDT and CDR2 YYEEEE. Written as DNA, the CDR3 is TGTGCCAGCAGCTTGGCCGGATCAGGCTGGTCGAGGGGAGAGCAGTACTTC. It specifies CASSLAGSGWSRGEQYF. The full variable domain, completed using reference TRBV5-6 and TRBJ2-7, is DAGVTQSPTHLIKTRGQQVTLRCSPKSGHDTVSWYQQALGQGPQFIFQYYEEEERQRGNFPDRFSGHQFPNYSSELNVNALLLGDSALYLCASSLAGSGWSRGEQYFGPGTRLTVT.

This clone was picked up many times. A read error may produce the germline difference seen at one junction end. V and J are TRBV7-7 and TRBJ2-7, with D possibly TRBD1 on 7 matching bases. The CDR3 has 12 residues. Germline loops: CDR1 SSHAT, CDR2 FNYEAQ (reference sequence). CDR3 residues: CASSLEGAEQYF. The CDR3 DNA sequence: TGTGCTAGCAGCTTGGAGGGGGCCGAGCAGTACTTC.

On this clone itself: Mismatch with germline at one junction end may stem from a read error. The genes are TRBV20-1 and TRBJ1-2; D is unresolved. Germline values: CDR1 DFQATT, CDR2 SNEGSKA (reference sequence). The CDR3 totals 14 residues. CDR3 region: CSAPRQAAFYGYKF. CDR3 coding DNA: TGCAGTGCACCGAGGCAGGCGGCCTTCTATGGCTACAAATTC.

A note on this clone: The germline gene is not matched at one end of the junction; a read error may be the cause. This chain connects TRBV6-2 or TRBV6-3 to TRBJ1-5; TRBD1 matches 7 bases. This CDR3 spans 20 amino acids. CDR1 and CDR2 from the germline V gene are MNHEY and SVGEGT. The CDR3 nucleotides are TGTCCCAGCAGTTACCATATAGGGACAGCCGAGCAGCACAGCAATCAGCCCCAGCATTTT. Encoded protein: CPSSYHIGTAEQHSNQPQHF.

This clone is medium-sized. The chain is built from TRBV6-1 and TRBJ1-2, with D hard to call. From germline, CDR1 is MNHNS and CDR2 SASEGT. The CDR3 has 13 amino acids. V was trimmed by 5 bases and J by 7 bases, leaving 14 bases between them. The CDR3 region is CASSKTRNTGYTF. Written as DNA, the CDR3 is TGTGCCAGCAGTAAAACACGGAATACTGGCTACACCTTC.

This clone showed up many times. This chain links TRBV9 with TRBJ1-1; 7 nucleotides match TRBD1. Germline V gene sequence: CDR1 SGDLS, CDR2 YYNGEE. The V and J ends lost 4 bases and 3 bases, in that order; junction bases with no gene match: 6. The CDR3 runs to 14 residues. For the CDR3, the DNA is TGTGCCAGCAGCTTCCGGGACAGTTACACTGAAGCTTTCTTT. Protein product: CASSFRDSYTEAFF. The variable domain in full, completed from reference TRBV9 and TRBJ1-1, reads DSGVTQTPKHLITATGQRVTLRCSPRSGDLSVYWYQQSLDQGLQFLIQYYNGEERAKGNILERFSAQQFPDLHSELNLSSLELGDSALYFCASSFRDSYTEAFFGQGTRLTVV.

Judged by abundance, this clone is medium-sized. This rearrangement joins TRBV6-1 to TRBJ2-7; D is ambiguous. The V end was cut by 4 bases, the J end by 1 base, with 11 bases between. Germline values: CDR1 MNHNS, CDR2 SASEGT. This CDR3 has 14 amino acids. The CDR3 region has the DNA TGTGCCAGCAGTGTGACGAAAACTTCCTACGAGCAGTACTTC. Amino acids: CASSVTKTSYEQYF.

This clone came up many times. V usage is TRBV5-1 and J usage is TRBJ2-5, with D perhaps being TRBD1 or TRBD2 (5 bases each). V gave up 0 bases and J gave up 7 bases, with 13 bases separating them. CDR1 is SGHRS and CDR2 is YFSETQ in the germline V gene. This CDR3 is built from 14 residues. CDR3 nucleotides: TGCGCCAGCAGCTTGGCCGGTCAGGGAGCGACCCAGTACTTC. This gives the protein CASSLAGQGATQYF.

This clone was seen many times. The chain combines TRBV6-1 with TRBJ1-1, with 10 bases that match TRBD1. This CDR3 spans 16 amino acids. Losses at the gene ends were 6 bases for V and 1 base for J; bases not matched to a gene: 8. The germline V gene has CDR1 MNHNS and CDR2 SASEGT. The CDR3 spells CASRGGGQGTNTEAFF. The CDR3 nucleotides are TGTGCCAGCAGGGGGGGGGGACAGGGGACGAACACTGAAGCTTTCTTT.

This clone has at least ten counts. The chain is built from TRBV2 and TRBJ2-3; D might be TRBD2 (5 bases). Germline CDR1 SNHLY, CDR2 FYNNEI. The CDR3 covers 13 residues. Trimming left V 7 bases short and J 4 bases short, with 12 bases between. The CDR3 DNA reads as TGTGCCAGCAAACTAGTTCATCCAGATACGCAGTATTTT. Translated: CASKLVHPDTQYF. Full variable domain (rest looked up from reference TRBV2 and TRBJ2-3): EPEVTQTPSHQVTQMGQEVILRCVPISNHLYFYWYRQILGQKVEFLVSFYNNEISEKSEIFDDQFSVERPDGSNFTLKIRSTKLEDSAMYFCASKLVHPDTQYFGPGTRLTVL.